This T cell receptor beta chain derives from a study of T-cell memory formation after mild COVID-19. Germline-derived CDR1 and CDR2 are KGHSH and LQKENI. V gave up 3 bases and J gave up 1 base, with 9 bases separating them. The CDR3 covers 14 residues. TCRdb reprocessed the 5' RACE reads with MiXCR, giving one entry per CDR3 protein. The sample includes 200,000 to 250,000 distinct CDR3 sequences, about 9.2% of them seen just once. This receptor was obtained from a man younger than 35 who had mild COVID-19 (a few samples of this study predate the infection). Cell type and time point are not known. The source material was PBMCs or a T cell subset sorted from them (not recorded which). The rearrangement uses TRBV18 and TRBJ1-2, with D possibly TRBD1 on 6 matching bases. The CDR3 region is CASSPADSNYGYTF. In DNA, the CDR3 is TGTGCCAGCTCACCCGCGGACAGTAACTATGGCTACACCTTC.